The TCR beta chain described here comes from a study of CD8 T cells in Susac syndrome. Germline CDR1 reads SGHDT; CDR2 reads YYEEEE. The CDR3 totals 18 residues. The germline V and J ends were trimmed by 0 bases and 1 base, with 14 bases remaining between them. TEMRA cells were enriched by FACS, and CD4+ and CD8+ T cells were negatively isolated. Reverse transcription used about 0.5 to 1 ug RNA and random hexamers. Amplification of TCR beta CDR3 spanned 54 Vbeta and 13 Jbeta via immunoSEQ multiplex PCR. A single record per CDR3 protein comes from TCRdb applying MiXCR to the immunoSEQ multiplex PCR reads. The table lists 350,000 to 550,000 distinct CDR3 sequences, about 85% of them singletons. Comments on this clonotype: Antigen specificity is unknown. The conserved phenylalanine or tryptophan normally closing the CDR3 is absent here, so this likely arose from a read error.

Overall study results and limits: By the study's own acknowledgment, its TCR sequencing and HLA analysis included relatively few individuals.

The chain uses TRBV5-6 and TRBJ1-6, with D perhaps TRBD1 (5 bases). This TCR came from a human donor with multiple sclerosis. The specimen sequenced was CD8+ T cells from PBMCs. The CDR3 DNA reads TGTGCCAGCAGCTTGGGCAGGGCAGGAGTGTCCTATAATTCACCCCTCCACCTT. It specifies CASSLGRAGVSYNSPLHL.